The clone carrying this TCR beta chain was picked up a small number of times. The antigen is not known. Quantitative 5'-RACE with molecular barcodes generated TCR beta libraries. TCRdb passed the 5' RACE reads through MiXCR, listing each CDR3 protein once. Here the sample spans roughly 250,000 distinct CDR3 sequences, 8% to 11% being singletons. The sample originates from a study of CD8 T cells in ankylosing spondylitis. Whole-study findings and limits: In reactive arthritis synovial fluid and blood, some motif variants had been reported before. Disease-linked clones were reportedly significantly enriched in matched ankylosing spondylitis synovial fluid.

CDR1 and CDR2 (germline): LNHDA, SQIVND (reference sequence). V was clipped by 9 bases and J by 3 bases, with 15 bases between them. The CDR3 spans 13 residues. The receptor was isolated from a male donor with ankylosing spondylitis or in good health (not recorded which). The chain carries TRBV19 and TRBJ2-7; tentatively, D is TRBD1 or TRBD2 (5 bases each). Input material: blood, either unsorted or a sorted T cell fraction (not recorded which). The CDR3 region has the DNA TGTGCCAGCCGGGACCCCCTCCACTACGAGCAGTACTTC. Its translation is CASRDPLHYEQYF. The whole variable domain, remainder taken from reference TRBV19 and TRBJ2-7, is DGGITQSPKYLFRKEGQNVTLSCEQNLNHDAMYWYRQDPGQGLRLIYYSQIVNDFQKGDIAEGYSVSREKKESFPLTVTSAQKNPTAFYLCASRDPLHYEQYFGPGTRLTVT.